Listed below are T cell receptor beta chains from one sample, sequenced in a study of T-cell memory formation after mild COVID-19. One entry per CDR3 protein, called by TCRdb with MiXCR from the 5' RACE reads. The table lists over 450,000 distinct CDR3 sequences, 20% of them singletons. The sequenced sample was PBMCs or a T cell subset sorted from them (not recorded which). Receptor source: an adult woman who had mild COVID-19 (a few samples of this study predate the infection). Cell type and time point are not known. Both conserved end residues are part of each CDR3. The order of the fields is V gene, clone size, J gene, D gene, CDR3 DNA, CDR3 protein. The D gene is left open where the match is weak. A row's size may be missing; if present it is once, few, many or a size class.

v_gene: TRBV7-9; abundance: few; j_gene: TRBJ2-7; d_gene: NA; CDR3nt: TGTGCCAGCAGCCCATCACAGGATCGGAGCCCCTACGAGCAGTACTTC; CDR3aa: CASSPSQDRSPYEQYF
v_gene: TRBV29-1; abundance: few; j_gene: TRBJ2-3; d_gene: NA; CDR3nt: TGCAGCGTTGAAGATCAGAGGGGCTCGGCAGATACGCAGTATTTT; CDR3aa: CSVEDQRGSADTQYF
v_gene: TRBV24-1; abundance: NA; j_gene: TRBJ2-2; d_gene: NA; CDR3nt: TGTGCCACCAGCCGGAGGGGCACCGGGGAGCTGTTTTTT; CDR3aa: CATSRRGTGELFF
v_gene: TRBV20-1; abundance: NA; j_gene: TRBJ2-2; d_gene: NA; CDR3nt: TGCAGTGCTAGAGAATCGGGCAGCCTACGTGTCACCGGGGAGCTGTTTTTT; CDR3aa: CSARESGSLRVTGELFF
v_gene: TRBV5-4; abundance: NA; j_gene: TRBJ2-7; d_gene: TRBD2; CDR3nt: TGTGCCAGCAGCACTGGACTAGAGTCCTACGAGCAGTACTTC; CDR3aa: CASSTGLESYEQYF
v_gene: TRBV6-5; abundance: few; j_gene: TRBJ1-2; d_gene: TRBD1; CDR3nt: TGTGCCAGCAGTTTAGACAGGGAAAACTATGGCTACACCTTC; CDR3aa: CASSLDRENYGYTF
v_gene: TRBV9; abundance: many; j_gene: TRBJ2-1; d_gene: NA; CDR3nt: TGTGCCAGCAGCGGTTTCCCCGAGGCGAATAATGAGCAGTTCTTC; CDR3aa: CASSGFPEANNEQFF
v_gene: TRBV6-2/TRBV6-3; abundance: few; j_gene: TRBJ2-7; d_gene: TRBD2; CDR3nt: TGTGCCAGCACGCTAGCGGGAGGCTACGAGCAGTACTTC; CDR3aa: CASTLAGGYEQYF
v_gene: TRBV27; abundance: few; j_gene: TRBJ1-5; d_gene: TRBD1; CDR3nt: TGTGCCAGCAGCAAAGGACAGGGATATCAGCCCCAGCATTTT; CDR3aa: CASSKGQGYQPQHF
v_gene: TRBV28; abundance: NA; j_gene: TRBJ2-7; d_gene: TRBD2; CDR3nt: TGTGCCAGCAGAGCGGGACTTCAGTCCTACGAGCAGTACTTC; CDR3aa: CASRAGLQSYEQYF
v_gene: TRBV7-9; abundance: NA; j_gene: TRBJ2-1; d_gene: TRBD2; CDR3nt: TGTGCCAGCAGCTCCACGACTAGCGGGTATATTGAGCAGTTCTTC; CDR3aa: CASSSTTSGYIEQFF
v_gene: TRBV20-1; abundance: few; j_gene: TRBJ2-1; d_gene: NA; CDR3nt: TGCAGTGCTAGAGGCTACACGTACTACAATGAGCAGTTCTTC; CDR3aa: CSARGYTYYNEQFF
v_gene: TRBV3-1; abundance: few; j_gene: TRBJ2-7; d_gene: TRBD1; CDR3nt: TGTGCCAGCAGCCAATGGGTGGCCGGGACAGAGAGTTACGAGCAGTACTTC; CDR3aa: CASSQWVAGTESYEQYF
v_gene: TRBV7-2; abundance: few; j_gene: TRBJ1-1; d_gene: TRBD1; CDR3nt: TGTGCCAGCAGCTTAGGGGGACAGGGGTTTAAAGCTTTCTTT; CDR3aa: CASSLGGQGFKAFF
v_gene: TRBV20-1; abundance: few; j_gene: TRBJ2-2; d_gene: TRBD2; CDR3nt: TGCAGTGCTAGACTTAGCGGGAGGGACACCGGGGAGCTGTTTTTT; CDR3aa: CSARLSGRDTGELFF
v_gene: TRBV12-3/TRBV12-4; abundance: few; j_gene: TRBJ2-7; d_gene: TRBD1; CDR3nt: TGTGCCAGCAGTTTAGGGACAGGGGTACCATACGAGCAGTACTTC; CDR3aa: CASSLGTGVPYEQYF
v_gene: TRBV20-1; abundance: few; j_gene: TRBJ2-1; d_gene: NA; CDR3nt: TGCAGTGCTAGGAATGTGGGAGTTGAGCAGTTCTTC; CDR3aa: CSARNVGVEQFF
v_gene: TRBV6-5; abundance: NA; j_gene: TRBJ2-3; d_gene: NA; CDR3nt: TGTGCCAGCAGGAAGCCTGAGAAGATCGCCCAGTGTTATTTT; CDR3aa: CASRKPEKIAQCYF
v_gene: TRBV2; abundance: many; j_gene: TRBJ2-2; d_gene: TRBD2; CDR3nt: TGTGCCAGCCGGGGGTCTAGCGGCACCGGGGAGCTGTTTTTT; CDR3aa: CASRGSSGTGELFF
v_gene: TRBV20-1; abundance: few; j_gene: TRBJ2-1; d_gene: TRBD2; CDR3nt: TGCAGTGCTGAGCGGGAGAATGAGCAGTTCTTC; CDR3aa: CSAERENEQFF
v_gene: TRBV30; abundance: NA; j_gene: TRBJ2-6; d_gene: NA; CDR3nt: TGTGCCTGGAGTCCGCCGGGAGCCTGGGGGGCCAACGTCCTGACTTTC; CDR3aa: CAWSPPGAWGANVLTF
v_gene: TRBV21-1; abundance: NA; j_gene: TRBJ2-1; d_gene: NA; CDR3nt: TGTGCCAGCATCCCGGGACAGGGGAACAATGAGCAGTTCTTC; CDR3aa: CASIPGQGNNEQFF
v_gene: TRBV5-1; abundance: NA; j_gene: TRBJ1-2; d_gene: NA; CDR3nt: TGCGCCAGCAGCTTGGTTGTCGCATCCCCTAGCACCTTC; CDR3aa: CASSLVVASPSTF
v_gene: TRBV18; abundance: NA; j_gene: TRBJ2-3; d_gene: TRBD2; CDR3nt: TGTGCCAGCTCACCTACCGGGACTAGTCTCACAGATACGCAGTATTTT; CDR3aa: CASSPTGTSLTDTQYF
v_gene: TRBV18; abundance: few; j_gene: TRBJ2-7; d_gene: NA; CDR3nt: TGTGCCAGCTCACCACCGAGCCGGCAATCCTACGAGCAGTACTTC; CDR3aa: CASSPPSRQSYEQYF
v_gene: TRBV7-9; abundance: NA; j_gene: TRBJ1-1; d_gene: NA; CDR3nt: TGTGCCAGCAGCTTAGTGTCCAGGGAGAAAGCTTTCTTT; CDR3aa: CASSLVSREKAFF
v_gene: TRBV5-1; abundance: NA; j_gene: TRBJ2-5; d_gene: NA; CDR3nt: TGCGCCAGCAGCTTACAGGCGAAAGAGACCCAGTACTTC; CDR3aa: CASSLQAKETQYF
v_gene: TRBV10-3; abundance: NA; j_gene: TRBJ2-5; d_gene: TRBD2; CDR3nt: TGTGCCATCAGAAAGATGACTAGCGGGGGGGCCGAAGAGACCCAGTACTTC; CDR3aa: CAIRKMTSGGAEETQYF
v_gene: TRBV25-1; abundance: NA; j_gene: TRBJ2-5; d_gene: TRBD2; CDR3nt: TGTGCCAGCAGTGAATACTACCGGGGGGACTTCCAAGAGACCCAGTACTTC; CDR3aa: CASSEYYRGDFQETQYF
v_gene: TRBV7-9; abundance: NA; j_gene: TRBJ2-3; d_gene: NA; CDR3nt: TGTGCCAGCAGCACAAATCGCTTTTATACGCAGTATTTT; CDR3aa: CASSTNRFYTQYF
v_gene: TRBV25-1; abundance: few; j_gene: TRBJ2-3; d_gene: NA; CDR3nt: TGTGCCAGCAGTGGGCCCCAGGGTAAGCAGTATTTT; CDR3aa: CASSGPQGKQYF
v_gene: TRBV20-1; abundance: few; j_gene: TRBJ2-7; d_gene: TRBD1; CDR3nt: TGCAGTGCTAGAGATGGGACAGGGCCCTACGAGCAGTACTTC; CDR3aa: CSARDGTGPYEQYF
v_gene: TRBV20-1; abundance: NA; j_gene: TRBJ2-1; d_gene: TRBD2; CDR3nt: TGCAGTGCTAGAGACGGCCAGCGGGGGGGCAATGAGCAGTTCTTC; CDR3aa: CSARDGQRGGNEQFF